This T cell receptor (beta chain) emerged from a study of CD8+ T cells in alopecia areata. Study overall: It was oral tofacitinib, at 5 to 10 mg twice daily, that treated patients received.

The CDR3 runs 16 residues. V lost 6 bases and J 5 bases, leaving 19 bases between the germline ends. The germline V gene has CDR1 SNHLY and CDR2 FYNNEI. Following RNA extraction, reverse transcription yielded cDNA that acted as the sequencing template. Profiled with immunoSEQ multiplex PCR; TCRdb holds only in-frame clones, not every one. This table holds some 170,000 clones, 67% found once. This sequence was found in a human donor with alopecia areata. This material consisted of CD8+ T cells sorted from blood, taken at week 0. The rearrangement uses TRBV2 and TRBJ1-4, with D possibly matching TRBD1 (5 bases). The CDR3 coding sequence is TGTGCCAGCAGGCGCCAGGGTTATGTAGCGAATGAAAAACTGTTTTTT. It encodes CASRRQGYVANEKLFF.